The clone carrying this T cell receptor (beta chain) has a handful of counts. This CDR3 is 13 amino acids long. The ends lost 5 bases at V and 4 bases at J; junction bases unmatched: 3. Germline V gene sequence: CDR1 LNHDA, CDR2 SQIVND (reference sequence). This entry is derived from a study of blood T cell repertoires in COVID-19. At the level of the study: Specimens from acute and convalescent COVID-19 originated in the United States, Italy and Spain. PBMCs, B-cell-depleted T cells, or T cells were the source of the cDNA or gDNA that made up the material.

Original analysis: Nucleated cell number was recorded as an estimate derived from reference gene primer amplification. The data were produced by immunoSEQ multiplex PCR, yet TCRdb's version contains in-frame clones alone and is incomplete. V, J and clone size are taken as reported in that table, and D and trimming were inferred from the DNA itself. The sample holds approximately 50,000 clones, 65% to 80% seen once. The sequencing sample was made of peripheral blood. This TCR derives from a man aged 65 to 85 with acute or convalescent COVID-19. V usage is TRBV19 and J usage is TRBJ1-2, with 8 bases aligning to TRBD1. The CDR3 nucleotides are TGTGCCAGTAGTCAGGGGGCGGGCTATGGCTACACCTTC. Its protein is CASSQGAGYGYTF.